The 19 T cell receptor beta chains listed next were all sequenced from one sample in a study of Ad26.COV2.S vaccination and SARS-CoV-2 variants. Documented treatment: roughly 19 received Ad26.COV2.S at low or high dose, single or two shots; 5 received placebo; per-sample allocation not given. Sampling happened 63 days after the first vaccine or placebo injection. Profiling relied on immunoSEQ multiplex PCR, and the TCRdb table lists in-frame clones only, not all of them. The table includes 300,000 to 450,000 clones, roughly 85% detected once. The sequenced sample was peripheral blood, obtained in a trial of Ad26.COV2.S vaccine versus placebo. The receptor set was obtained from a person aged 18-60 years who received the Ad26.COV2.S COVID-19 vaccine or a placebo.

The chain recombines TRBV20-1 with TRBJ1-1; D ambiguous. The CDR3 contains 10 residues. The V gene's germline CDR1 is DFQATT and CDR2 SNEGSKA (reference sequence). This chain's CDR3 is CIAMNTEAFF. In nucleotides, the CDR3 is TGCATCGCAATGAACACTGAAGCTTTCTTT.

There are a few counts of this clone. This chain uses TRBV5-4 with TRBJ1-5; no firm D call. V gave up 4 bases and J gave up 15 bases, with 17 bases separating them. CDR3 size: 12 residues. The germline V gene encodes CDR1 SGHNT and CDR2 YYREEE (reference sequence). CDR3 DNA sequence: TGTGCCAGCAGCGTTCCTGGCGCTCCCATGCATTTT. It encodes CASSVPGAPMHF.

The rearrangement uses TRBV5-6 and TRBJ1-1; D is perhaps TRBD1 (5 bases). Trimming cost V 4 bases and J 7 bases, with 17 bases left between them. Germline CDR1 is SGHDT and CDR2 is YYEEEE. The CDR3 extends over 14 amino acids. In nucleotides, the CDR3 is TGTGCCAGCAGCCCGGGTGCGTTTCAGGGTGAAGCTTTCTTT. Residues: CASSPGAFQGEAFF.

This clone was counted only a few times. The rearrangement joins TRBV5-1 to TRBJ2-7; 11 bases fit TRBD1. V lost 1 base and J lost 3; bases outside the gene matches: 6. Germline CDR1 reads SGHRS; CDR2 reads YFSETQ. This CDR3 is 16 amino acids long. For the CDR3, the DNA is TGCGCCAGCAGCTTGTTGGCCGGGACAGGGGGCTACGAGCAGTACTTC. Protein sequence: CASSLLAGTGGYEQYF.

This clone appeared a single time. The CDR3 protein is CASSVGTSGYNEQFF. DNA of the CDR3: TGTGCCAGCAGTGTGGGGACTAGCGGTTACAATGAGCAGTTCTTC. The rearrangement links TRBV11-3 to TRBJ2-1; 11 positions agree with TRBD2. The CDR3 is made up of 15 amino acids. Germline V CDR1 and CDR2: SGHNT, YENEEA. The V segment lost 6 bases and the J segment 4 bases; nucleotides outside the gene matches: 5.

This clone was observed a single time. V gene TRBV10-3 combines with J gene TRBJ2-1; D is perhaps TRBD1 or TRBD2 (6 bases each). The CDR3 loop spans 17 amino acids. CDR1 and CDR2 from the germline V gene are ENHRY and SYGVKD. Trimming removed 3 bases from V and 6 bases from J, with 21 bases in between. Here the CDR3 DNA reads TGTGCCATCAGTGAACGAGGGGGGCTCTCCGGAATCAATGAGCAGTTCTTC. Residues: CAISERGGLSGINEQFF.

The chain recombines TRBV2 with TRBJ2-5; 9 positions match TRBD2. This CDR3 comprises 17 residues. V lost 11 bases, J lost 0 bases, and 16 bases stayed unmatched. Looked up from germline, CDR1 is SNHLY and CDR2 is FYNNEI. CDR3 in DNA: TGTGCCCGCGGGGGGGGGCCCAGTTCTACGTACCAAGAGACCCAGTACTTC. Amino acid sequence: CARGGGPSSTYQETQYF.

J is TRBJ2-3 and V is TRBV4-1, with 7 positions matching TRBD1. The CDR3 runs to 16 residues. Germline CDR1 MGHRA, CDR2 YSYEKL. With V trimmed by 0 bases and J by 1 base, 4 bases remained unmatched. The CDR3 DNA sequence: TGCGCCAGCAGCCAAGACCCGGGACAGCGCACAGATACGCAGTATTTT. Amino acids: CASSQDPGQRTDTQYF.

The rearrangement uses TRBV29-1 and TRBJ1-2; 7 bases fit TRBD1. The V and J ends lost 8 bases and 0 bases, in that order; junction bases with no gene match: 6. Germline-derived CDR1 and CDR2 are SQVTM and ANQGSEA. This CDR3 region has 13 residues. In nucleotides, the CDR3 is TGCAGCACGGGACAGACGACTAACTATGGCTACACCTTC. Amino acid sequence: CSTGQTTNYGYTF.

The chain has TRBV10-3 and TRBJ2-7; TRBD2 agrees at 12 bases. The germline V gene encodes CDR1 ENHRY and CDR2 SYGVKD. CDR3 length equals 14 residues. V lost 3 bases and J lost 4; bases outside the gene matches: 1. The CDR3 is CAISDGTSGYEQYF. As DNA, the CDR3 is TGTGCCATCAGTGACGGGACTAGCGGGTACGAGCAGTACTTC.

The chain links TRBV5-6 to TRBJ2-4; a weak D match, TRBD2 (6 bases). The germline V gene has CDR1 SGHDT and CDR2 YYEEEE. The CDR3 contains 15 residues. The ends were cut back, 4 bases at V and 10 bases at J, with 21 bases in the middle. CDR3 bases: TGTGCCAGCAGCCAGGCGGGGACTCCTGTTGGAATTCAGTACTTC. Amino acids: CASSQAGTPVGIQYF.

This chain uses TRBV30 with TRBJ1-1, with a tentative D call TRBD1 (5 bases). Germline CDR1 and CDR2: GTSNPN and SVGIG (reference sequence). The V end lost 5 bases, the J end lost 11 bases, and 12 bases lay between the germline ends. The CDR3 totals 10 residues. CDR3 protein: CAWGTSQAFF. In nucleotides, the CDR3 is TGTGCCTGGGGGACCTCGCAGGCTTTCTTT. Full variable domain (missing parts from reference TRBV30 and TRBJ1-1): SQTIHQWPATLVQPVGSPLSLECTVEGTSNPNLYWYRQAAGRGLQLLFYSVGIGQISSEVPQNLSASRPQDRQFILSSKKLLLSDSGFYLCAWGTSQAFFGQGTRLTVV.

The chain combines TRBV5-6 with TRBJ1-2, with 9 bases fitting TRBD1. The germline gives CDR1 SGHDT, CDR2 YYEEEE. The J segment lost 2 bases and the V segment lost 7 bases, leaving 3 bases of the junction unmatched. The CDR3 covers 13 residues. CDR3 in DNA: TGTGCCAGCCGCGGGACAGGGAACTATGGCTACACCTTC. Its protein product is CASRGTGNYGYTF.

The gene calls are TRBV12-3 or TRBV12-4 and TRBJ1-2; D might be TRBD1 (5 bases). Trimming removed 5 bases from V and 0 bases from J, with 7 bases in between. This CDR3 has 13 amino acids. This CDR3 is CASSQTANYGYTF. CDR3 in DNA: TGTGCCAGCAGTCAGACAGCTAACTATGGCTACACCTTC.

This chain links TRBV19 with TRBJ2-7, with 7 bases that match TRBD1. This CDR3 is 14 amino acids long. With V trimmed by 5 bases and J by 2 bases, 6 bases remained unmatched. Germline CDR1 and CDR2: LNHDA and SQIVND (reference sequence). The CDR3 DNA is TGTGCCAGTAGTCTAAGGGACAGAACCTACGAGCAGTACTTC. Encoded protein: CASSLRDRTYEQYF. Together with reference TRBV19 and TRBJ2-7, the CDR3 gives the full variable domain: DGGITQSPKYLFRKEGQNVTLSCEQNLNHDAMYWYRQDPGQGLRLIYYSQIVNDFQKGDIAEGYSVSREKKESFPLTVTSAQKNPTAFYLCASSLRDRTYEQYFGPGTRLTVT.

The chain is built from TRBV6-5 and TRBJ2-2, with D possibly matching TRBD2 (5 bases). Per germline, CDR1 MNHEY and CDR2 SVGAGI. The ends were cut back, 8 bases at V and 1 base at J, with 14 bases in the middle. The CDR3 consists of 15 residues. The CDR3 DNA follows: TGTGCCAGCGAAATCAACGGGGAGAACACCGGGGAGCTGTTTTTT. The encoded protein is CASEINGENTGELFF.

V is TRBV20-1 and J is TRBJ1-1; TRBD1 matches at 7 bases. From germline, CDR1 is DFQATT and CDR2 SNEGSKA (reference sequence). J gave up 7 bases and V 3 bases, and 5 bases lay outside the gene matches. This CDR3 region has 12 residues. In nucleotides, the CDR3 is TGCAGTGCTAGTAGGCAGGGGGGTGAAGCTTTCTTT. Translated: CSASRQGGEAFF.

The chain combines TRBV5-1 with TRBJ2-1, with D possibly TRBD2 on 5 matching bases. V gave up 6 bases and J gave up 9 bases, with 25 bases separating them. Germline assignment: CDR1 SGHRS and CDR2 YFSETQ. The CDR3 runs 16 residues. The CDR3 here is CASIVGLDRSIGEQFF. The DNA for the CDR3 is TGCGCCAGCATCGTCGGACTGGATCGTTCAATTGGTGAGCAGTTCTTC.

This clone was seen a few times. Other nucleotide sequences in the sample specify the same CDR3. The gene calls are TRBV9 and TRBJ2-3, with TRBD2 identical over 10 bases. The CDR3 is made up of 15 amino acids. The germline V gene has CDR1 SGDLS and CDR2 YYNGEE. Trimming cost V 2 bases and J 3 bases; bases outside gene matches: 3. The CDR3 is CASSVDSGGTDTQYF. In DNA, the CDR3 is TGTGCCAGCAGCGTTGATAGCGGGGGGACAGATACGCAGTATTTT.